Sequencing of this T cell receptor (beta chain) was carried out in a study of cytomegalovirus exposure and HLA in healthy donors. Primers: 60 Vbeta forward and 13 Jbeta reverse. TCRdb's copy holds only in-frame clones and misses some; the assay was immunoSEQ multiplex PCR. This sample has 150,000 to 200,000 clones; around 87% occur once, and the top ten carry approximately 1.7%. V lost 4 bases to trimming and J lost 8 bases, with 8 bases between them. Germline V CDR1 and CDR2: DFQATT, SNEGSKA (reference sequence). This CDR3 contains 10 residues. Study-wide results and caveats: It was confirmed in vitro that a few of the CMV-associated chains were specific for CMV antigens.

About this clone itself: Its specificity is unknown.

Input material: PBMCs. The rearrangement uses TRBV20-1 and TRBJ1-2, with a possible D match to TRBD1 (5 bases). This clonotype was sampled from a young woman in good health and CMV-seronegative. The CDR3 DNA reads TGCAGTGCTATCGGGGGGGGCTACACCTTC. This translates into CSAIGGGYTF.